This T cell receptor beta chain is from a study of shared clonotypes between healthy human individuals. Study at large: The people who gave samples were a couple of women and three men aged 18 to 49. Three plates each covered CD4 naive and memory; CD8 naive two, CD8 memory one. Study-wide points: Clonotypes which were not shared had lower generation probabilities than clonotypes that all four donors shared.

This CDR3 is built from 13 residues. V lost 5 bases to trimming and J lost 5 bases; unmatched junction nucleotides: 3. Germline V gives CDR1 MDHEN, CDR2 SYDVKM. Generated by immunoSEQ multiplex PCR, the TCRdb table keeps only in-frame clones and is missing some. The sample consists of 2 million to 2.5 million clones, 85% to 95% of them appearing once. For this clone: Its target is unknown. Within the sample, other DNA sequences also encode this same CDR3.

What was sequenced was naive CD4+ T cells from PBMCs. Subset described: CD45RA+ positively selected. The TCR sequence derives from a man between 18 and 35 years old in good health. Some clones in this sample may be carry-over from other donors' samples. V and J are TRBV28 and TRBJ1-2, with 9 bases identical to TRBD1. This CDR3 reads CASSLGQGYGYTF. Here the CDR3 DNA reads TGTGCCAGCAGTCTCGGACAGGGGTATGGCTACACCTTC.